This T cell receptor beta chain was found in a study of T-cell reconstitution after alpha-beta-depleted transplantation in children. CDR3 length: 17 amino acids. The germline V and J ends were trimmed by 7 bases and 2 bases, with 24 bases remaining between them. CDR1 and CDR2 from the germline V gene are MNHNS and SASEGT. This sample's TCRbeta library carried unique molecular identifier barcodes. TCRdb passed the PCR reads through MiXCR, listing each CDR3 protein once. The table shows about 410,000 distinct CDR3 sequences, with 20% occurring only once. This clonotype has more than one count but fewer than ten.

Sequencing used PBMCs from the stem cell graft donor, obtained from the stem cell graft. This chain joins TRBV6-1 and TRBJ2-7; D possibly uses TRBD1 or TRBD2 (5 bases each). The clonotype originates from a human donor who donated a stem cell graft to a child with acute myeloid leukemia. CDR3 region: CASKAGTGGYETYEQYF. CDR3 in DNA: TGTGCCAGCAAAGCAGGGACCGGCGGGTATGAAACCTACGAGCAGTACTTC.